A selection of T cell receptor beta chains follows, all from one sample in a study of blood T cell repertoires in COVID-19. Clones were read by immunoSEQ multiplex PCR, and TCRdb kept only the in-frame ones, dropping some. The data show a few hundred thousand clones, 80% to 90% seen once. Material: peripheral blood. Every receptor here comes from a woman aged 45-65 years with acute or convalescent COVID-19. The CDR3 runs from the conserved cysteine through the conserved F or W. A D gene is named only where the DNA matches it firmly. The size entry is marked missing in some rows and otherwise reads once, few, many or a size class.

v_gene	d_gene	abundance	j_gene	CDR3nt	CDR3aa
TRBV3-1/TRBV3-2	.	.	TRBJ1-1	TGTGCCAGCAGCCGTAAAGGGGGCACTGAAGCTTTCTTT	CASSRKGGTEAFF
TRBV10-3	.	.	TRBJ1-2	TGTGCCATCAGTGATGGGCAGAGCTATGGCTACACCTTC	CAISDGQSYGYTF
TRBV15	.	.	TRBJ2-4	TGTGCCACCAGCAGAGAAGGGGCGGGATTAGCCAAAAACATTCAGTACTTC	CATSREGAGLAKNIQYF
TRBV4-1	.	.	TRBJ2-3	TGCGCCAGCAGCCAAGCTAATTTGATAGCGCCAGGAGATACGCAGTATTTT	CASSQANLIAPGDTQYF
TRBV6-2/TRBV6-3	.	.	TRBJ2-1	TGTGCCAGCAGCGACACGCGGGCCAACTCCTACAATGAGCAGTTCTTC	CASSDTRANSYNEQFF
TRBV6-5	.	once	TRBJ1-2	TGTGCCAGCAGGCCTCAGGGATCTAACTATGGCTACACCTTC	CASRPQGSNYGYTF
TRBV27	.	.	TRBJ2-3	TGTGCCAGCGGCATGACGACAGGCACAGATACGCAGTATTTT	CASGMTTGTDTQYF
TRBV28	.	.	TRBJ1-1	TGTGCCAGCAGTTCTCCTGGCGGCTTGATGAACACTGAAGCTTTCTTT	CASSSPGGLMNTEAFF
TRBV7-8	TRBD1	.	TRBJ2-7	TGTGCCAGCAGCGCCGCCTACTACAGGGGTAAAACCTACGAGCAGTACTTC	CASSAAYYRGKTYEQYF
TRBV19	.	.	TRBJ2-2	TGTGCCAGTAATCCTTGGTTGACAGTCAACACCGGGGAGCTGTTTTTT	CASNPWLTVNTGELFF
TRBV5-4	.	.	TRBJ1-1	TGTGCCAGCAGCTTGGCCGAGAGTGAAGCTTTCTTT	CASSLAESEAFF
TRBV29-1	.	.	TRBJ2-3	TGCAGCGTTGACAGGGGTCGGGTTAGTACAGATACGCAGTATTTT	CSVDRGRVSTDTQYF
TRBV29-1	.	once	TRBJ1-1	TGCAGCGTTGAACACTTGAACACTGAAGCTTTCTTT	CSVEHLNTEAFF
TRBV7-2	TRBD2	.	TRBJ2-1	TGTGCCAGCAGCCCCCCGTCTCTAGCGGGAGGAAATGAGCAGTTCTTC	CASSPPSLAGGNEQFF
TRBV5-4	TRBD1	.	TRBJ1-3	TGTGCCAGCAGCGTGACAGGGAGTCCTGGAAACACCATATATTTT	CASSVTGSPGNTIYF
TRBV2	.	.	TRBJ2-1	TGTGCCAGCAAATGGGCAGGGGGGGAGCAGTTCTTC	CASKWAGGEQFF
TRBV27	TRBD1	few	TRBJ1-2	TGTGCCAGCAGTCCGCAGGGACAGGGGGTGGGCTACACCTTC	CASSPQGQGVGYTF
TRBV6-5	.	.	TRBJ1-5	TGTGCCAGCAGTCGTCGGACAGTTCAGCCCCAGCATTTT	CASSRRTVQPQHF
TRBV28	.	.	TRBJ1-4	TGTGCCAGTAGTCTCCAGACAGTTAATGAAAAACTGTTTTTT	CASSLQTVNEKLFF
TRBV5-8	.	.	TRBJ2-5	TGTGCCAGCGTGGGGGGATACCAAGAGACCCAGTACTTC	CASVGGYQETQYF
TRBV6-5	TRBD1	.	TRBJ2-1	TGTGCCAGCAGTTACGTAGAGGGGGCGTCAGGTGAGCAGTTCTTC	CASSYVEGASGEQFF
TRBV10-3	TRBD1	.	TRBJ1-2	TGTGCCATCAGCGTTCAGGGTTCGGGACAGGGTTTTGGGTACACCTTC	CAISVQGSGQGFGYTF
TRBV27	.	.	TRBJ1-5	TGTGCCAGCAGTTTCAACAATCAGCCCCAGCATTTT	CASSFNNQPQHF
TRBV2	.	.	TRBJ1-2	TGTGCCAGCAGTGTAAGGGGGGGGAACTATGGCTACACCTTC	CASSVRGGNYGYTF
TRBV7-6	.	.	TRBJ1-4	TGTGCCAGCAGCTTGAGGGTTTTGGACGAAAAACTGTTTTTT	CASSLRVLDEKLFF
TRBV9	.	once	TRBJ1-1	TGTGCCAGCAGCGTATCCCCGGAGAGGACTGAAGCTTTCTTT	CASSVSPERTEAFF
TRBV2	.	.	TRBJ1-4	TGTGCCAGCAGTGACTCGGGAGCAACTAATGAAAAACTGTTTTTT	CASSDSGATNEKLFF
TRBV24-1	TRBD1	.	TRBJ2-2	TGTGCCACCAGTGATATATGGACAGGGAACACCGGGGAGCTGTTTTTT	CATSDIWTGNTGELFF
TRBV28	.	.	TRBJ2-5	TGTGCCAGCAGTCCCCCCGGGAGAGAGACCCAGTACTTC	CASSPPGRETQYF
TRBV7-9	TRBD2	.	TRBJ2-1	TGTGCCAGCAGCTTAGAAGGGAGGGAGAGGGGTAATGAGCAGTTCTTC	CASSLEGRERGNEQFF
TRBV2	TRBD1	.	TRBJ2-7	TGTGCCAGCAGCCGAGACAGGGGATCAAACGAGCAGTACTTC	CASSRDRGSNEQYF